This TCR beta chain comes out of a study of T cell clonality in common variable immunodeficiency. Donors gave roughly 4.5 to 8 ml heparinized peripheral whole blood. This clone was picked up many times. Its cognate antigen is unknown. The observed sequence ends 3 residues before the CDR3 terminus, with the missing tail filled in from the germline J gene. Points from the study as a whole: CVID subjects shared fewer TCRbeta clones than healthy controls did. In common variable immunodeficiency, TCR beta chains reportedly carried fewer deletions and N-nucleotide insertions.

Sequencing was performed with immunoSEQ multiplex PCR; in TCRdb, only in-frame clones are kept and a portion is missing. The sample has under 45,000 clones, none seen only once. Germline assignment: CDR1 WNHNN and CDR2 SYGVQD (reference sequence). CDR3 size: 14 residues. Trimming removed 0 bases from V and 1 base from J, with 6 bases in between. The sequence derives from a person aged 18 to 75 in good health. The genes are TRBV10-1 and TRBJ2-5; no clear D. The source material was peripheral blood mononuclear cells. This chain's CDR3 is CASSESYSQETQYF. Incomplete CDR3 DNA: TGCGCCAGCAGTGAGTCGTACAGCCAAGAGACC.